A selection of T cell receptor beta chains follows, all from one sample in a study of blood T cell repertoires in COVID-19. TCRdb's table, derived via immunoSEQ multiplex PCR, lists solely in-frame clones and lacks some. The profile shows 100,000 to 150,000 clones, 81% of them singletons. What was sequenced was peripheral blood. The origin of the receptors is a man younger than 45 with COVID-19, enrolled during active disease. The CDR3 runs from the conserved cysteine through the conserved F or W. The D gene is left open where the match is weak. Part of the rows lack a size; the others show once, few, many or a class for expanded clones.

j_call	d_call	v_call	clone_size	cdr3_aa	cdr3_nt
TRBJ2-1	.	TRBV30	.	CAWRERSPLPTEQFF	TGTGCCTGGAGGGAGCGGAGTCCCCTCCCTACAGAGCAGTTCTTC
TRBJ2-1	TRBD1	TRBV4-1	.	CASSLGQGSYNEQFF	TGCGCCAGCAGCCTCGGACAGGGCTCCTACAATGAGCAGTTCTTC
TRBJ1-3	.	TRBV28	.	CASSLGGVVSGNTIYF	TGTGCCAGCAGTTTAGGAGGCGTGGTCTCTGGAAACACCATATATTTT
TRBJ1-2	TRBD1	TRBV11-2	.	CASSLGQGNYGYTF	TGTGCCAGCAGCTTAGGACAGGGAAACTATGGCTACACCTTC
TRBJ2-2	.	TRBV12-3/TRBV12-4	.	CASSSTAGELFF	TGTGCCAGCAGTTCCACGGCCGGGGAGCTGTTTTTT
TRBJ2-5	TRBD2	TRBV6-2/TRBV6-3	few	CASSRPSSLGRGETQYF	TGTGCCAGCAGCCGCCCGTCTAGCTTGGGGAGGGGAGAGACCCAGTACTTC
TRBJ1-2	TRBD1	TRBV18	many	CASSPPGFVGQTMVGDYGYTF	TGTGCCAGCTCACCACCGGGGTTTGTGGGACAGACCATGGTGGGGGACTATGGCTACACCTTC
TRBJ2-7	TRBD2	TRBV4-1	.	CASSLNLAGGAEQYF	TGCGCCAGCAGCCTGAACCTAGCGGGAGGGGCCGAGCAGTACTTC
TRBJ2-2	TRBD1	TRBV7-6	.	CASSLWTGANTGELFF	TGTGCCAGCAGCTTATGGACAGGGGCGAACACCGGGGAGCTGTTTTTT
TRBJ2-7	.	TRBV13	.	CASSPYRYYEQYF	TGTGCCAGCAGCCCCTACCGGTACTACGAGCAGTACTTC
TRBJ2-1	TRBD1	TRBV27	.	CASSWTRDRASNEQFF	TGTGCCAGCAGTTGGACCCGGGACAGGGCTAGCAATGAGCAGTTCTTC
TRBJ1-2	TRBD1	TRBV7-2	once	CASSTGTGGFGYTF	TGTGCCAGCAGCACCGGGACAGGGGGCTTTGGCTACACCTTC
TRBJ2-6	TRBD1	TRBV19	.	CASSMGQGGGETF	TGTGCCAGTAGTATGGGACAGGGTGGCGGGGAGACTTTC
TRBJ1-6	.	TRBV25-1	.	CATSGGGRNSPLHF	TGTGCCACCTCTGGGGGGGGAAGAAATTCACCCCTCCACTTT
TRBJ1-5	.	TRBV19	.	CASRTTGYLSNQPQHF	TGTGCCTCGAGAACTACAGGGTACCTTAGCAATCAGCCCCAGCATTTT
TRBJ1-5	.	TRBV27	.	CASRAGANQPQHF	TGTGCCAGCAGGGCAGGGGCCAATCAGCCCCAGCATTTT
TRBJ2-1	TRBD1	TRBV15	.	CATSTRGGQLSKGTYNEQFF	TGTGCCACCAGCACCCGAGGGGGACAGCTTTCAAAGGGGACCTACAATGAGCAGTTCTTC
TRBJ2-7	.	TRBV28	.	CASSLYGSYEQYF	TGTGCCAGCAGTTTATACGGGAGCTACGAGCAGTACTTC
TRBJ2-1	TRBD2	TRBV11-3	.	CASSLVRGGPGLRNEQFF	TGTGCCAGCAGCTTAGTTCGGGGGGGGCCCGGGCTAAGGAATGAGCAGTTCTTC
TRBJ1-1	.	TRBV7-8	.	CASSLVPRGEAFF	TGTGCCAGCAGCCTAGTTCCCAGGGGTGAAGCTTTCTTT
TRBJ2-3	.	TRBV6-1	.	CASSEFFTDTQYF	TGTGCCAGCAGTGAATTCTTTACAGATACGCAGTATTTT
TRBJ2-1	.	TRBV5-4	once	CASSPNYLEINEQFF	TGTGCCAGCAGCCCGAATTATTTAGAGATCAATGAGCAGTTCTTC
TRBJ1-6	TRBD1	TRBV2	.	CASEGQTSNNSPLHF	TGTGCCAGCGAGGGACAGACCTCCAATAATTCACCCCTCCACTTT
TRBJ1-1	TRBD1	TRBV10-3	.	CAISEYRPGQGAMDTEAFF	TGTGCCATCAGTGAATATCGACCGGGACAGGGGGCGATGGACACTGAAGCTTTCTTT
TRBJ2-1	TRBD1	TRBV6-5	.	CASSSAGTGINEQFF	TGTGCCAGCAGTTCTGCCGGGACAGGGATCAATGAGCAGTTCTTC
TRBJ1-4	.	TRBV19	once	CASSIVSANEKLFF	TGTGCCAGTAGTATAGTGTCCGCTAATGAAAAACTGTTTTTT
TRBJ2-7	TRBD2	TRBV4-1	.	CASSQEGGTSSYEQYF	TGCGCCAGCAGCCAAGAGGGCGGGACTAGCTCCTACGAGCAGTACTTC
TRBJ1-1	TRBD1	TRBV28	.	CASSPQGAGLNTEAFF	TGTGCCAGCAGCCCACAGGGGGCAGGGCTGAACACTGAAGCTTTCTTT
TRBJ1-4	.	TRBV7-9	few	CASSLGQPATNEKLFF	TGTGCCAGCAGCTTAGGACAGCCTGCAACTAATGAAAAACTGTTTTTT
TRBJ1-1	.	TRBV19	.	CASSIAGAGNTEAFF	TGTGCCAGTAGTATAGCGGGAGCGGGGAACACTGAAGCTTTCTTT
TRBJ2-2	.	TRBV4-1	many	CASSPPQLPARTGELFF	TGCGCCAGCAGCCCCCCCCAGCTCCCGGCCAGGACCGGGGAGCTGTTTTTT
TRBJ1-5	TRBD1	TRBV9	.	CASSVVLGQGVPNSNQPQHF	TGTGCCAGCAGCGTAGTCTTGGGACAGGGTGTCCCCAATAGCAATCAGCCCCAGCATTTT
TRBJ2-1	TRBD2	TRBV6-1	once	CASSVVAGGAYNEQFF	TGTGCCAGCAGTGTAGTAGCGGGAGGGGCTTACAATGAGCAGTTCTTC